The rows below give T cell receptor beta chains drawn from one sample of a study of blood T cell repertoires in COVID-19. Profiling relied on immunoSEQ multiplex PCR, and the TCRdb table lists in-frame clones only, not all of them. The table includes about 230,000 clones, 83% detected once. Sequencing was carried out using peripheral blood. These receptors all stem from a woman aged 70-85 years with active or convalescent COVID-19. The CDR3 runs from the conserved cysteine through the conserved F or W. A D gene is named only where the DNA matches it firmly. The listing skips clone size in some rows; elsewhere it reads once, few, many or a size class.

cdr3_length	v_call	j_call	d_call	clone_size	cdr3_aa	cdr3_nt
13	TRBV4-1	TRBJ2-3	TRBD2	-	CASTLAGVDTQYF	TGCGCCAGCACCCTAGCGGGGGTGGATACGCAGTATTTT
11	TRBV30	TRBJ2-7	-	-	CAWQQGYEQYF	TGTGCCTGGCAACAGGGCTACGAGCAGTACTTC
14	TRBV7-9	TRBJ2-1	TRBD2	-	CASSLSGTNNEQFF	TGTGCCAGCAGCCTTAGCGGGACTAACAATGAGCAGTTCTTC
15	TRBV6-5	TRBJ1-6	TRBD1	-	CASSPQDRGRTPLHF	TGTGCCAGCAGTCCTCAGGACAGGGGAAGAACTCCCCTCCACTTT
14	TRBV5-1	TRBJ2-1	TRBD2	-	CATSAGGPYNEQFF	TGCGCCACCTCAGCGGGAGGCCCCTACAATGAGCAGTTCTTC
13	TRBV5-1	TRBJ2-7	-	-	CASSLLQGYEQYF	TGCGCCAGCAGCCTTCTACAGGGATACGAGCAGTACTTC
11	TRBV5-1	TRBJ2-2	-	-	CASSLARELFF	TGCGCCAGCAGCTTGGCAAGGGAGCTGTTTTTT
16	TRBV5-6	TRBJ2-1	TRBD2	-	CASSRWLAGVMNEQFF	TGTGCCAGCAGCCGGTGGCTAGCGGGAGTAATGAATGAGCAGTTCTTC
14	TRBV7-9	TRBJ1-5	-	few	CASSQGGGNQPQHF	TGTGCCAGCAGCCAGGGTGGGGGCAATCAGCCCCAGCATTTT
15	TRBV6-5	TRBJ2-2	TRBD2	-	CASRGSGGVTGELFF	TGTGCCAGCAGGGGGAGCGGGGGGGTCACCGGGGAGCTGTTTTTT
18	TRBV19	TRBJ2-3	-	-	CASSIVGGGTAGTDTQYF	TGTGCCAGTAGTATAGTCGGAGGCGGGACGGCCGGAACAGATACGCAGTATTTT
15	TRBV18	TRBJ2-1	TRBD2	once	CASSPLLAGDNEQFF	TGTGCCAGCTCACCATTACTAGCGGGAGACAATGAGCAGTTCTTC
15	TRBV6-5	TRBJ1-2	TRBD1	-	CASSQGQGAIYGYTF	TGTGCCAGCAGCCAAGGACAGGGGGCGATTTATGGCTACACCTTC
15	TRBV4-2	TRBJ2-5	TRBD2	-	CASSSNPGLQETQYF	TGTGCCAGCAGCTCAAACCCGGGACTACAAGAGACCCAGTACTTC
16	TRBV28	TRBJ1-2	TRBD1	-	CASCFGGQGEAYGYTF	TGTGCCAGCTGTTTCGGAGGACAGGGAGAGGCCTATGGCTACACCTTC
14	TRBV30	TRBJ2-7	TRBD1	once	CAWNPGTGPYEQYF	TGTGCCTGGAATCCCGGGACAGGACCCTACGAGCAGTACTTC
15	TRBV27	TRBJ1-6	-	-	CASSLVGSYNSPLHF	TGTGCCAGCAGTTTGGTCGGCTCCTATAATTCACCCCTCCACTTT
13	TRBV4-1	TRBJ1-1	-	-	CASSHLGGTEAFF	TGCGCCAGCAGCCATTTGGGGGGCACTGAAGCTTTCTTT
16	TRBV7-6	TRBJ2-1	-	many	CASSLTLPSSYNEQFF	TGTGCCAGCAGCTTAACCCTCCCCAGCTCCTACAATGAGCAGTTCTTC
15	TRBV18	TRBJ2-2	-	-	CASSPRTLNTGELFF	TGTGCCAGCTCACCACGGACTTTGAACACCGGGGAGCTGTTTTTT
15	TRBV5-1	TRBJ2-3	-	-	CASSLRRGSTDTQYF	TGCGCCAGCAGCTTGCGGCGGGGAAGCACAGATACGCAGTATTTT
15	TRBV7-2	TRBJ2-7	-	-	CASSSSTGLDYEQYF	TGTGCCAGCAGCTCTTCGACAGGCCTCGACTACGAGCAGTACTTC
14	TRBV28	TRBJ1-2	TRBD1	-	CASRPGQGADGYTF	TGTGCCAGCAGGCCGGGACAGGGGGCTGATGGCTACACCTTC
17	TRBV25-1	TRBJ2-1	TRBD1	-	CASSELRTGVSYNEQFF	TGTGCCAGCAGTGAATTGAGGACAGGGGTATCCTACAATGAGCAGTTCTTC
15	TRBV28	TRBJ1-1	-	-	CAIKLGVAGNTEAFF	TGTGCCATTAAACTAGGGGTAGCGGGGAACACTGAAGCTTTCTTT
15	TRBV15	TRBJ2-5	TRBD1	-	CATSRAPRGLETQYF	TGTGCCACCAGCAGAGCCCCGAGGGGGCTGGAGACCCAGTACTTC